This is a list of T cell receptor beta chains from one sample in a study of blood T cell repertoires in COVID-19. Only in-frame clones appear in the TCRdb table, and some are missing; sequencing was by immunoSEQ multiplex PCR. The sample shows over 55,000 clones, over 80% of them seen only once. Sequencing was carried out using peripheral blood. The source is a man in his forties or fifties with active COVID-19. The CDR3 runs from the conserved cysteine through the conserved F or W. The order of the fields is V gene, clone size, D gene, J gene, CDR3 protein, CDR3 DNA. A D gene is named only where the DNA matches it firmly. The size of a clone is reported for some rows only, either as once, few or many, or as a class for expanded clones.

TRBV6-5	-	TRBD2	TRBJ2-3	CASTLGLGGRDTQYF	TGTGCCAGCACTCTGGGACTAGGGGGAAGGGATACGCAGTATTTT
TRBV6-2/TRBV6-3	once	-	TRBJ2-5	CASSYRAGQTWQETQYF	TGTGCCAGCAGTTACAGGGCAGGGCAGACTTGGCAAGAGACCCAGTACTTC
TRBV9	-	TRBD2	TRBJ2-5	CASSASGGVQETQYF	TGTGCCAGCAGCGCTAGCGGGGGGGTACAAGAGACCCAGTACTTC
TRBV9	-	-	TRBJ2-3	CASSSGDTQYF	TGTGCCAGCAGCTCAGGAGATACGCAGTATTTT
TRBV4-2	-	-	TRBJ1-2	CASSQEPGVSGGEGYTF	TGTGCCAGCAGCCAAGAGCCGGGTGTAAGTGGGGGCGAAGGCTACACCTTC
TRBV5-1	once	TRBD1	TRBJ1-6	CASSGRTGSDSPLHF	TGCGCCAGCAGCGGTCGGACAGGGTCGGATTCACCCCTCCACTTT
TRBV7-2	-	-	TRBJ1-1	CASSLGSGVTEAFF	TGTGCCAGCAGCTTAGGATCAGGGGTCACTGAAGCTTTCTTT
TRBV5-6	-	-	TRBJ1-2	CASSLDGARNYGYTF	TGTGCCAGCAGCTTGGATGGGGCCCGTAACTATGGCTACACCTTC
TRBV7-9	-	TRBD1	TRBJ1-1	CASSSYRGLVNTEAFF	TGTGCCAGCAGCTCCTACAGGGGGCTTGTGAACACTGAAGCTTTCTTT
TRBV3-1/TRBV3-2	-	TRBD2	TRBJ2-1	CASTPVLAGYNEQFF	TGTGCCAGCACCCCGGTTTTAGCGGGCTACAATGAGCAGTTCTTC
TRBV7-9	-	-	TRBJ1-2	CASSLGRNYGYTF	TGTGCCAGCAGCTTGGGGCGGAACTATGGCTACACCTTC
TRBV18	-	TRBD1	TRBJ1-1	CASSLTNTGAAGRTEAFF	TGTGCCAGCTCCCTTACCAATACAGGGGCCGCGGGTCGGACTGAAGCTTTCTTT
TRBV2	-	TRBD1	TRBJ2-3	CASRGQGVFTDTQYF	TGTGCCAGCAGGGGACAGGGAGTTTTCACAGATACGCAGTATTTT
TRBV2	-	-	TRBJ1-1	CASSEVPVDTEAFF	TGTGCCAGCAGTGAAGTCCCCGTAGACACTGAAGCTTTCTTT
TRBV4-3	few	TRBD2	TRBJ2-1	CASSQEGPSGRGDEQFF	TGCGCCAGCAGCCAAGAAGGACCTAGCGGCAGAGGGGATGAGCAGTTCTTC
TRBV4-2	-	TRBD1	TRBJ2-3	CASSRGQGKPDTQYF	TGTGCCAGCAGCCGAGGACAGGGGAAGCCAGATACGCAGTATTTT
TRBV15	-	-	TRBJ1-5	CATSGARTGNQPQHF	TGTGCCACCAGCGGGGCCCGGACGGGCAATCAGCCCCAGCATTTT
TRBV25-1	once	-	TRBJ2-7	CASSVVGTRGPGGQYF	TGTGCCAGCAGTGTAGTCGGCACCAGGGGCCCGGGCGGGCAGTACTTC
TRBV7-9	-	TRBD2	TRBJ2-3	CASSLEGGTDTQYF	TGTGCCAGCAGCTTAGAGGGAGGGACAGATACGCAGTATTTT
TRBV7-2	once	TRBD1	TRBJ1-1	CASSFFPARQGRSGTEAFF	TGTGCCAGCAGCTTCTTCCCCGCTCGACAGGGAAGGTCGGGCACTGAAGCTTTCTTT
TRBV2	-	TRBD1	TRBJ1-1	CASSEGTGDTEAFF	TGTGCCAGCAGTGAAGGGACAGGGGACACTGAAGCTTTCTTT
TRBV28	-	-	TRBJ2-6	CASSRLKRTGANVLTF	TGTGCCAGCAGCCGCCTAAAGAGAACCGGGGCCAACGTCCTGACTTTC
TRBV6-5	-	-	TRBJ2-2	CASSYAGPTGELFF	TGTGCCAGCAGTTACGCGGGTCCCACCGGGGAGCTGTTTTTT
TRBV19	-	TRBD1	TRBJ2-2	CASSKRQGGNTGELFF	TGTGCCAGTAGTAAAAGACAGGGGGGGAACACCGGGGAGCTGTTTTTT
TRBV6-2/TRBV6-3	-	TRBD1	TRBJ2-4	CASSSGQSVQYF	TGTGCCAGCAGTTCGGGACAGAGTGTTCAGTACTTC
TRBV9	few	-	TRBJ2-5	CASSVGGEETQYF	TGTGCCAGCAGCGTAGGGGGGGAAGAGACCCAGTACTTC
TRBV6-5	-	TRBD2	TRBJ2-1	CAISTSGGANEQFF	TGTGCCATCTCGACTAGCGGGGGGGCCAATGAGCAGTTCTTC
TRBV9	-	TRBD1	TRBJ2-7	CASSVSDVGTAYEQYF	TGTGCCAGCAGCGTTAGTGACGTCGGGACAGCCTACGAGCAGTACTTC
TRBV6-2/TRBV6-3	once	TRBD1	TRBJ2-1	CASSYSLGIVGQGDEQFF	TGTGCCAGCAGTTACTCCCTTGGGATCGTGGGACAGGGAGATGAGCAGTTCTTC
TRBV28	once	TRBD2	TRBJ2-7	CAVGLAGSYEQYF	TGTGCCGTCGGACTAGCGGGCTCTTACGAGCAGTACTTC
TRBV7-8	-	-	TRBJ2-2	CASSLFGGTTGELFF	TGTGCCAGCAGCTTATTTGGCGGGACCACCGGGGAGCTGTTTTTT
TRBV6-5	-	-	TRBJ2-6	CASSYSRGTGANVLTF	TGTGCCAGCAGTTACTCGCGCGGGACTGGGGCCAACGTCCTGACTTTC
TRBV3-1/TRBV3-2	few	TRBD1	TRBJ1-3	CASSHRDSSGNTIYF	TGTGCCAGCAGCCATCGGGACAGCTCTGGAAACACCATATATTTT
TRBV9	-	-	TRBJ2-3	CASSSAVHTDTQYF	TGTGCCAGCAGCTCCGCGGTCCACACAGATACGCAGTATTTT
TRBV1	-	-	TRBJ2-7	CTSSQDEQGIISQYF	TGCACCAGCAGCCAAGATGAACAGGGGATCATCTCGCAGTACTTC
TRBV7-9	-	TRBD2	TRBJ2-1	CASSQLGSGSTNEQFF	TGTGCCAGCAGCCAACTAGGTAGCGGGAGTACTAATGAGCAGTTCTTC
TRBV9	-	-	TRBJ1-4	CASSVALSNEKLFF	TGTGCCAGCAGCGTAGCTTTATCTAATGAAAAACTGTTTTTT
TRBV24-1	-	TRBD1	TRBJ1-2	CATSDSKHGPGTGRYGYTF	TGTGCCACCAGTGATTCCAAACACGGGCCCGGGACAGGGCGGTATGGGTACACCTTC
TRBV29-1	-	-	TRBJ2-2	CSVEVNQPGTGELFF	TGCAGCGTTGAAGTTAACCAACCAGGGACCGGGGAGCTGTTTTTT
TRBV27	-	TRBD2	TRBJ2-5	CASSLFSLAGQETQYF	TGTGCCAGCAGTTTATTTTCACTAGCGGGGCAAGAGACCCAGTACTTC
TRBV6-1	-	TRBD1	TRBJ2-1	CASRAGTGDAGNYNEQFF	TGTGCCAGCCGTGCGGGGACAGGGGACGCCGGCAACTACAATGAGCAGTTCTTC
TRBV27	-	TRBD2	TRBJ2-3	CASSRQAGGYTDTQYF	TGTGCCAGCAGCCGGCAGGCGGGGGGTTACACAGATACGCAGTATTTT
TRBV27	-	TRBD1	TRBJ2-3	CASSLGGTGGAYTDTQYF	TGTGCCAGCAGTTTAGGTGGGACAGGGGGCGCTTATACAGATACGCAGTATTTT
TRBV7-9	-	-	TRBJ1-6	CASSPDRSSYNSPLHF	TGTGCCAGCAGCCCGGATAGGAGCTCCTATAATTCACCCCTCCACTTT
TRBV2	-	TRBD1	TRBJ2-3	CASSTGLGTVYSF	TGTGCCAGCAGCACGGGATTAGGGACAGTCTACTCTTTT
TRBV7-3	-	TRBD2	TRBJ2-1	CASSSRLAGRDEQFF	TGTGCCAGCAGCTCCCGACTAGCGGGTCGTGATGAGCAGTTCTTC
TRBV18	-	TRBD2	TRBJ2-1	CASSPGTSGTLSSYNEQFF	TGTGCCAGCTCACCAGGGACTAGCGGTACTTTGAGCTCCTACAATGAGCAGTTCTTC
TRBV18	-	TRBD1	TRBJ1-1	CASSKQGDGTEAFF	TGTGCCAGCTCAAAACAGGGGGATGGCACTGAAGCTTTCTTT
TRBV7-3	-	-	TRBJ2-1	CASSLNRQQQQFF	TGTGCCAGCAGCTTAAACCGACAGCAGCAGCAGTTCTTC
TRBV2	-	-	TRBJ2-4	CASSELGLVLAKNIQYF	TGTGCCAGCAGTGAGCTCGGTCTCGTCCTAGCCAAAAACATTCAGTACTTC
TRBV5-1	-	TRBD2	TRBJ2-5	CASSPHAGAQETQYF	TGCGCCAGCAGCCCCCATGCGGGAGCCCAAGAGACCCAGTACTTC
TRBV6-6	-	-	TRBJ1-2	CASTPGGLGYTF	TGTGCCAGCACCCCCGGGGGGCTTGGCTACACCTTC